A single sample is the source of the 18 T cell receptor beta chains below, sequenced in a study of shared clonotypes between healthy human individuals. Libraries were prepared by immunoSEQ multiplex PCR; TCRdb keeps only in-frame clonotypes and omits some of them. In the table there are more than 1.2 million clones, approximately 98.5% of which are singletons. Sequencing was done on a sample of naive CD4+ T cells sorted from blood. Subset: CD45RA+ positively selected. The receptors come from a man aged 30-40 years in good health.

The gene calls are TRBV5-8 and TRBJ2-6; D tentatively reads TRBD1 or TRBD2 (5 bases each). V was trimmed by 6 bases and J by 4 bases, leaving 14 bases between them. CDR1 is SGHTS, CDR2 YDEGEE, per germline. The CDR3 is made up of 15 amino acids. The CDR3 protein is CASTSGTRGANVLTF. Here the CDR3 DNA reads TGTGCCAGCACCTCCGGGACCCGGGGGGCCAACGTCCTGACTTTC.

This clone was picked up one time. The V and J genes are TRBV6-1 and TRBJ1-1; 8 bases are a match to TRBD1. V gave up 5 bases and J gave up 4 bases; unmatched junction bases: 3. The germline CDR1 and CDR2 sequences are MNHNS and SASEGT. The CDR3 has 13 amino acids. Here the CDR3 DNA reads TGTGCCAGCAGTCGGACAGGGCTCACTGAAGCTTTCTTT. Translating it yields CASSRTGLTEAFF.

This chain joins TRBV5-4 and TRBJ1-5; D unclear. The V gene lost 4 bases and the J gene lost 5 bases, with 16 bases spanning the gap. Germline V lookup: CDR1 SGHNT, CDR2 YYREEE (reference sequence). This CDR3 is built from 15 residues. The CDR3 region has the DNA TGTGCCAGCAGCCCGGGGATAGGGCCGGATCAGCCCCAGCATTTT. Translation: CASSPGIGPDQPQHF.

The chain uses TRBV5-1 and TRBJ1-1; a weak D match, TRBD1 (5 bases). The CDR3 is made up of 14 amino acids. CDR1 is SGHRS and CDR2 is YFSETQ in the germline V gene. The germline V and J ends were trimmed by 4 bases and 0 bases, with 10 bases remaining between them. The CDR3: CASSAGRMNTEAFF. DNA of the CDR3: TGCGCCAGCAGCGCGGGACGGATGAACACTGAAGCTTTCTTT. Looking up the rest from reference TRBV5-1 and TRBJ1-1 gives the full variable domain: KAGVTQTPRYLIKTRGQQVTLSCSPISGHRSVSWYQQTPGQGLQFLFEYFSETQRNKGNFPGRFSGRQFSNSRSEMNVSTLELGDSALYLCASSAGRMNTEAFFGQGTRLTVV.

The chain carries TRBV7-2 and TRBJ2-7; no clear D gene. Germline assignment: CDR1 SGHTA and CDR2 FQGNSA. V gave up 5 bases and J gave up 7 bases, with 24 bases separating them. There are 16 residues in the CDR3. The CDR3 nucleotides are TGTGCCAGCAGCCGTAAGATTAATGATCGGGTGTGGGAGCAGTACTTC. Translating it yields CASSRKINDRVWEQYF.

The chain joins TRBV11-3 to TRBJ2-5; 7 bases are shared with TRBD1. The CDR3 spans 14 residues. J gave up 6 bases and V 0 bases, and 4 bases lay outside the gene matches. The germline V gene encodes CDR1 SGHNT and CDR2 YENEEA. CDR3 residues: CASSLDGDSQTQYF. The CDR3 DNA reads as TGTGCCAGCAGCTTAGATGGGGACAGCCAGACCCAGTACTTC.

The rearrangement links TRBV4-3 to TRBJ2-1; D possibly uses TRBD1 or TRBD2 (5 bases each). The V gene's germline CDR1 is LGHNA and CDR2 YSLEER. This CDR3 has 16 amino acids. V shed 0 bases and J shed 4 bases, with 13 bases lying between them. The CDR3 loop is CASSQDGAGSYNEQFF. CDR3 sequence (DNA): TGCGCCAGCAGCCAAGATGGGGCAGGGAGTTACAATGAGCAGTTCTTC.

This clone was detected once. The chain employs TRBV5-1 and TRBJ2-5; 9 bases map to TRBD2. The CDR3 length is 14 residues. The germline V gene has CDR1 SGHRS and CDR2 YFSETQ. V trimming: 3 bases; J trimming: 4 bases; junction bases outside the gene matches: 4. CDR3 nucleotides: TGCGCCAGCAGCTCTAGCGGGATTGGAGAGACCCAGTACTTC. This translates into CASSSSGIGETQYF.

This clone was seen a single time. CDR3 coding DNA: TGTGCCAGCAGCCGAGGGGAGGACAATAATGAAAAACTGTTTTTT. Encoded protein: CASSRGEDNNEKLFF. This chain links TRBV4-2 with TRBJ1-4, with TRBD1 as a possible D gene (5 bases). The CDR3 length is 15 residues. Per the germline V gene, CDR1 is LGHNA and CDR2 is YNFKEQ. V shed 4 bases and J shed 4 bases, with 13 bases lying between them.

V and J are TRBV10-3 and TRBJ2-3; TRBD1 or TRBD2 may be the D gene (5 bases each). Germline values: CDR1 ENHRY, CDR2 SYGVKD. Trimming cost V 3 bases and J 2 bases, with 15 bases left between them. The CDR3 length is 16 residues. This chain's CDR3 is CAISDPMGDPTDTQYF. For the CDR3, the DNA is TGTGCCATCAGTGACCCTATGGGGGATCCCACAGATACGCAGTATTTT.

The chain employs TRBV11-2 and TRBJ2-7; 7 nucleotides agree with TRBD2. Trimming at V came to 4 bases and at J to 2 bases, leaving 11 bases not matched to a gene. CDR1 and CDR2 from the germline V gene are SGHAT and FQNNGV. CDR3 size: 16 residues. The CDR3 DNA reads TGTGCCAGCAGCTCCCCAACGGGAGGTCTTCCCTACGAGCAGTACTTC. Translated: CASSSPTGGLPYEQYF.

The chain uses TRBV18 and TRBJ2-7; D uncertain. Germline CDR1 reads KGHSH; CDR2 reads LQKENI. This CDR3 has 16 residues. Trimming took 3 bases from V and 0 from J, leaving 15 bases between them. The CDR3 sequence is CASSPRVTGNSYEQYF. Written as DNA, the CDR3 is TGTGCCAGCTCACCCCGAGTAACCGGCAACTCCTACGAGCAGTACTTC.

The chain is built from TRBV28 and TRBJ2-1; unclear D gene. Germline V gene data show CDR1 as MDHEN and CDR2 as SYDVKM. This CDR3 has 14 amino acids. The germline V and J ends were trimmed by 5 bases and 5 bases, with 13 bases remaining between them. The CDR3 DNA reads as TGTGCCAGCAGTCTACGCGGCTGGGACAATGAGCAGTTCTTC. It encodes CASSLRGWDNEQFF.

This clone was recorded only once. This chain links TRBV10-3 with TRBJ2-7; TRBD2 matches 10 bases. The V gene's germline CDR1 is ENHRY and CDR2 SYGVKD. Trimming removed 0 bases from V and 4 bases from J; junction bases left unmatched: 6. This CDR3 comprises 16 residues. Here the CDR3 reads CAISESSAGGKYEQYF. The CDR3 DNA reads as TGTGCCATCAGTGAGTCCTCAGCGGGAGGGAAATACGAGCAGTACTTC.

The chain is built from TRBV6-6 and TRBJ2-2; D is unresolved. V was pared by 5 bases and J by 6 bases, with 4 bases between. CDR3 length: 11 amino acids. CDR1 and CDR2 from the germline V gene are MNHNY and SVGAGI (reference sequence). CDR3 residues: CASSPPGELFF. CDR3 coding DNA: TGTGCCAGCAGTCCCCCCGGGGAGCTGTTTTTT.

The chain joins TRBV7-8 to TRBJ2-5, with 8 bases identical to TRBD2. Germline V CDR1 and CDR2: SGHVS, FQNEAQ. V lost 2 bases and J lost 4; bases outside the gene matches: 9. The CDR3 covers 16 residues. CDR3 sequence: CASSLLSGGGRETQYF. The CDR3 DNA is TGTGCCAGCAGCTTACTCTCGGGAGGGGGACGAGAGACCCAGTACTTC.

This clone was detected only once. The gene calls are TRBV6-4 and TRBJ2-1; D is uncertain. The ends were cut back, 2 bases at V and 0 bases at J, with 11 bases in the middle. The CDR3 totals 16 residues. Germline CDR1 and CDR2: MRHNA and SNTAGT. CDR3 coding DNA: TGTGCCAGCAGTGACCAAGGTTCTAGCTCCTACAATGAGCAGTTCTTC. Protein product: CASSDQGSSSYNEQFF.

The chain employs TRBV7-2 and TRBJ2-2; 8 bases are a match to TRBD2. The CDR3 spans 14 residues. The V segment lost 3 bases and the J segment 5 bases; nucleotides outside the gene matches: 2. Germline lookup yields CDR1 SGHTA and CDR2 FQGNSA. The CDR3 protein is CASSFSGATGELFF. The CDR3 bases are TGTGCCAGCAGCTTTAGCGGGGCGACCGGGGAGCTGTTTTTT.